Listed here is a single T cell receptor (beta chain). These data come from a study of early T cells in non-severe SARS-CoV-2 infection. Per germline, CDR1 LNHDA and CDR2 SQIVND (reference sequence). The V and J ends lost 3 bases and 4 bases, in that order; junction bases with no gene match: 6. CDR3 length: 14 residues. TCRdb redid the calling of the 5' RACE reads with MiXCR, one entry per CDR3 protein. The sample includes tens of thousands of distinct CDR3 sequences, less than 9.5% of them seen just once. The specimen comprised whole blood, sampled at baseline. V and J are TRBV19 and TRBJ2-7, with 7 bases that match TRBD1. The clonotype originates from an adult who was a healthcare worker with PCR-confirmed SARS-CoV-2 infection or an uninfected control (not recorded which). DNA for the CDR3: TGTGCCAGTAGTATGCGTGGGACAGCATACGAGCAGTACTTC. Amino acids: CASSMRGTAYEQYF.